The rows below give T cell receptor beta chains drawn from one sample of a study of T cell responses to AZD1222 COVID-19 vaccine. Only in-frame clones appear in the TCRdb table, and some are missing; sequencing was by immunoSEQ multiplex PCR. Of around 190,000 clones in the sample, roughly 94% were seen once. The source material was peripheral blood, sampled 28 days after the second AZD1222 dose. These receptors originate from an adult who received the AZD1222 COVID-19 vaccine. The CDR3 runs from the conserved cysteine through the conserved F or W. D genes are given only for firm matches. Where a row states a size, it is once, few, many or the class of an expanded clone; other rows omit it.

D,J,V,size,DNA,CDR3
-,TRBJ1-2,TRBV4-3,-,TGCGCCAGCAGCCAAGATCCAGGCGGTGGTGGGTATGGCTACACCTTC,CASSQDPGGGGYGYTF
-,TRBJ2-5,TRBV18,-,TGTGCCAGCTCAGCCTACCAAGAGACCCAGTACTTC,CASSAYQETQYF
TRBD2,TRBJ2-2,TRBV7-6,-,TGTGCCAGCAGCTTGGACGGACTAGCGGGGGGCGATAACACCGGGGAGCTGTTTTTT,CASSLDGLAGGDNTGELFF
-,TRBJ2-5,TRBV5-8,-,TGTGCCAGCAGCTTTGAGGAGACCCAGTACTTC,CASSFEETQYF
TRBD1,TRBJ2-3,TRBV6-2/TRBV6-3,-,TGTGCCAGCAGTCCCCCCCCGGGACAGGGAACAGATACGCAGTATTTT,CASSPPPGQGTDTQYF
-,TRBJ2-7,TRBV1,-,TGCACCAGCAGCCAACACGAGCAGTACTTC,CTSSQHEQYF
-,TRBJ1-3,TRBV7-2,-,TGTGCCAGCAGCTTAGAGTTGGCTGCCGGAAACACCATATATTTT,CASSLELAAGNTIYF
-,TRBJ2-2,TRBV7-2,-,TGTGCCAGCAGCGACGGAACCGGGGAGCTGTTTTTT,CASSDGTGELFF
-,TRBJ2-3,TRBV5-1,once,TGCGCCAGCAGCGTCTGGCTCAAGGAGGATACGCAGTATTTT,CASSVWLKEDTQYF
-,TRBJ1-2,TRBV5-4,-,TGTGCCAGCAGACGCGGTGGACGCACACCAGGCTATGGCTACACCTTC,CASRRGGRTPGYGYTF
-,TRBJ2-7,TRBV5-4,-,TGTGCCAGCGCCCGAGGATCGCCGAGCTCCTACGAGCAGTACTTC,CASARGSPSSYEQYF
-,TRBJ1-2,TRBV4-1,-,TGCGCCAGCAGCCAAGATAAAAGTTTCAATAACTATGGCTACACCTTC,CASSQDKSFNNYGYTF
TRBD1,TRBJ1-4,TRBV28,-,TGTGCCAGCAGTTTCGAGGGACAGTTAGATGAAAAACTGTTTTTT,CASSFEGQLDEKLFF
-,TRBJ2-4,TRBV28,once,TGTGCCAGCAGTTTAACGGGAAACATTCAGTACTTC,CASSLTGNIQYF
-,TRBJ2-7,TRBV19,-,TGTGCCAGTAGTATCGTCTCGGGTAACGAGCAGTACTTC,CASSIVSGNEQYF
-,TRBJ1-6,TRBV6-5,once,TGTGCCAGCAGTTACTCGAGGTCAGGGCGGTCACCCCTCCACTTT,CASSYSRSGRSPLHF
-,TRBJ2-7,TRBV6-5,-,TGTGCCAGCAGACCTAGGAAGGTACCCTACGAGCAGTACTTC,CASRPRKVPYEQYF
-,TRBJ2-1,TRBV24-1,-,TGTGCCACCAGTGATCCCCTTTCCCCGGGACTCACCTACAATGAGCAGTTCTTC,CATSDPLSPGLTYNEQFF
-,TRBJ1-5,TRBV28,-,TGTGCCAGCAGTTCACAGGGTGGACAGAGCAATCAGCCCCAGCATTTT,CASSSQGGQSNQPQHF
TRBD1,TRBJ1-1,TRBV29-1,-,TGCAGCGTTCGTGGGACAGGTTGGCCGAACACTGAAGCTTTCTTT,CSVRGTGWPNTEAFF
-,TRBJ1-4,TRBV6-2/TRBV6-3,-,TGTGCCAGCACCCCAGGGCTTTTCCGGGAAAAACTGTTTTTT,CASTPGLFREKLFF
-,TRBJ2-3,TRBV7-2,-,TGTGCCAGCAGCTTAGGGGGCGGGGGCCACAGTGGTACGCAGTATTTT,CASSLGGGGHSGTQYF
TRBD1,TRBJ1-2,TRBV5-1,-,TGCGCCAGCAGCTCCGACAGGGGGCTTTTCTACACCTTC,CASSSDRGLFYTF